A single sample gave rise to the 18 T cell receptor beta chains below, sequenced in a study of OX40 agonist ivuxolimab in advanced cancers. The table came from immunoSEQ multiplex PCR; TCRdb's copy has only in-frame clones and leaves some out. The profile shows just over 60,000 clones, 75% to 95% of them singletons. Sequencing used CD4+ or CD8+ T cells sorted from blood, obtained in a trial of the OX40 agonist ivuxolimab. These receptors came from an adult with an advanced solid tumor such as melanoma, head and neck, liver or kidney cancer.

The rearrangement uses TRBV6-1 and TRBJ2-3, with 9 bases that match TRBD2. V gave up 10 bases and J gave up 2 bases; unmatched junction bases: 10. The CDR3 has 15 amino acids. CDR1 is MNHNS, CDR2 SASEGT, per germline. CDR3 residues: CATSREGRNTDTQYF. The CDR3 bases are TGTGCCACATCGCGGGAGGGCCGGAACACAGATACGCAGTATTTT.

The chain combines TRBV9 with TRBJ2-1; 8 nucleotides match TRBD2. The germline V gene has CDR1 SGDLS and CDR2 YYNGEE. CDR3 length equals 18 residues. V trimming: 4 bases; J trimming: 4 bases; junction bases outside the gene matches: 16. The CDR3 nucleotides are TGTGCCAGCAGCTATCCTACAGACGGCGGGGGGCCTTACAATGAGCAGTTCTTC. Translation: CASSYPTDGGGPYNEQFF.

The rearrangement links TRBV4-1 to TRBJ2-3; a weak D match, TRBD1 (5 bases). The germline V gene encodes CDR1 MGHRA and CDR2 YSYEKL. CDR3 length: 16 residues. With 1 base removed from V and 3 bases from J, the gap between germline ends came to 14 bases. The chain's CDR3 is CASSQVDRRVTDTQYF. The CDR3 DNA reads TGCGCCAGCAGCCAAGTAGACAGAAGGGTTACAGATACGCAGTATTTT.

This rearrangement joins TRBV2 to TRBJ2-3; 7 bases fit TRBD1. The germline gives CDR1 SNHLY, CDR2 FYNNEI. V was clipped by 5 bases and J by 5 bases; unmatched bases: 10. CDR3 length: 15 amino acids. CDR3 amino acids: CASSPGTEYRDTQYF. CDR3 in DNA: TGTGCCAGCAGTCCCGGGACAGAGTATAGAGATACGCAGTATTTT.

V is TRBV7-3 and J is TRBJ2-3; weak D call: TRBD2 (6 bases). The length of the CDR3 is 15 residues. V was trimmed by 0 bases and J by 6 bases, leaving 13 bases between them. CDR1 is SGHTA, CDR2 FQGTGA, per germline. This chain's CDR3 is CASSLTGGTADTQYF. CDR3 sequence (DNA): TGTGCCAGCAGCTTAACTGGCGGGACTGCGGATACGCAGTATTTT.

The chain has TRBV21-1 and TRBJ2-1; TRBD2, the D gene given by the table, was not confirmed from the DNA. TRBV21-1 is flagged as a pseudogene. This CDR3 spans 16 amino acids. CDR3 residues: CASSKGPSAGDCEQFF. In nucleotides, the CDR3 is TGTGCCAGCAGCAAAGGGCCGTCCGCGGGAGATTGTGAGCAGTTCTTC.

The count of this clone is one. The chain links TRBV6-1 to TRBJ2-3, with unresolved D. V was clipped by 2 bases and J by 0 bases, with 12 bases between them. The CDR3 is 16 residues long. Germline lookup yields CDR1 MNHNS and CDR2 SASEGT. The CDR3 is CASSERWAASTDTQYF. As DNA, the CDR3 is TGTGCCAGCAGTGAACGATGGGCAGCTAGCACAGATACGCAGTATTTT.

The V call is TRBV4-1, the J call TRBJ1-1, with D possibly being TRBD1 (5 bases). Germline-derived CDR1 and CDR2 are MGHRA and YSYEKL. CDR3 size: 15 residues. The V and J ends lost 1 base and 5 bases respectively, with 14 bases between them. CDR3 DNA sequence: TGCGCCAGCAGCCAAGGGGGCCTAACCGGGACTGAAGCTTTCTTT. It codes for CASSQGGLTGTEAFF.

This clone was detected only once. The chain combines TRBV4-1 with TRBJ2-3, with D perhaps TRBD2 (5 bases). This CDR3 region has 14 residues. CDR1 MGHRA and CDR2 YSYEKL come from the germline V gene. Trimming pared 1 base from V and 5 bases from J, leaving 10 bases between. Here the CDR3 DNA reads TGCGCCAGCAGCCAAGCCCTAGCCGAAGATACGCAGTATTTT. The encoded protein is CASSQALAEDTQYF.

V is TRBV7-7 and J is TRBJ2-1; 8 nucleotides line up with TRBD2. J was trimmed by 8 bases and V by 1 base; bases with no gene match: 4. Germline CDR1 and CDR2: SSHAT and FNYEAQ (reference sequence). The CDR3 runs to 14 residues. DNA for the CDR3: TGTGCCAGCAGCTTAGGACTACTAGCGGATGAGCAGTTCTTC. Amino acids: CASSLGLLADEQFF.

The CDR3 DNA sequence: TGTGCCAGTAGTATTGAGGGGCATGAGCAGTTCTTC. It yields the protein CASSIEGHEQFF. The V and J genes are TRBV19 and TRBJ2-1, with D perhaps assigned TRBD1 or TRBD2 (5 bases each). From germline, CDR1 is LNHDA and CDR2 SQIVND (reference sequence). Trimming left V 3 bases short and J 8 bases short, with 8 bases between. The CDR3 spans 12 residues. Combining the CDR3 with reference TRBV19 and TRBJ2-1 gives the whole variable domain DGGITQSPKYLFRKEGQNVTLSCEQNLNHDAMYWYRQDPGQGLRLIYYSQIVNDFQKGDIAEGYSVSREKKESFPLTVTSAQKNPTAFYLCASSIEGHEQFFGPGTRLTVL.

This clone was seen only once. The V gene is TRBV7-6, the J gene TRBJ2-1, with D perhaps matching TRBD2 (5 bases). Per the germline V gene, CDR1 is SGHVS and CDR2 is FNYEAQ. V gave up 5 bases and J gave up 5 bases, with 13 bases separating them. The CDR3 is made up of 14 amino acids. CDR3: CASSPSPGNNEQFF. CDR3 nucleotide sequence: TGTGCCAGCAGCCCCTCTCCGGGAAACAATGAGCAGTTCTTC. The whole variable domain, filled in from reference TRBV7-6 and TRBJ2-1, reads GAGVSQSPRYKVTKRGQDVALRCDPISGHVSLYWYRQALGQGPEFLTYFNYEAQQDKSGLPNDRFSAERPEGSISTLTIQRTEQRDSAMYRCASSPSPGNNEQFFGPGTRLTVL.

CDR3 amino acids: CASSLGRTGGRMYNEQFF. The CDR3 nucleotides read TGTGCCAGCAGCTTAGGAAGGACCGGCGGGAGGATGTACAATGAGCAGTTCTTC. V and J are TRBV11-2 and TRBJ2-1; TRBD2 matches at 8 bases. The CDR3 contains 18 residues. Germline lookup yields CDR1 SGHAT and CDR2 FQNNGV. After removal of 1 base from V and 4 bases from J, the junction contained 12 bases not matched to a gene.

This chain uses TRBV5-8 with TRBJ2-7; unclear D gene. The germline V gene has CDR1 SGHTS and CDR2 YDEGEE. The CDR3 sequence is 11 residues long. Deletions cut 4 bases from V and 2 bases from J, with 4 bases between. The CDR3 nucleotides are TGTGCCAGCAGCCTAACCTACGAGCAGTACTTC. This codes for CASSLTYEQYF.

This clone was recorded once. V usage is TRBV20-1 and J usage is TRBJ2-7; D ambiguous. CDR3 length: 11 residues. V was cut by 4 bases and J by 1 base, with 5 bases left in between. Per the germline V gene, CDR1 is DFQATT and CDR2 is SNEGSKA (reference sequence). Here the CDR3 reads CSATRSYEQYF. The CDR3, as DNA: TGCAGTGCTACTCGGTCCTACGAGCAGTACTTC.

V and J are TRBV19 and TRBJ2-3; the match to TRBD1 covers 8 bases. After removal of 5 bases from V and 4 bases from J, the junction contained 8 bases not matched to a gene. Germline V gives CDR1 LNHDA, CDR2 SQIVND (reference sequence). This CDR3 has 15 amino acids. CDR3 DNA sequence: TGTGCCAGTAGTTTCCAGGGGGCGCGATCAGATACGCAGTATTTT. This gives the protein CASSFQGARSDTQYF.

V and J are TRBV21-1 and TRBJ2-5. TRBV21-1 is a pseudogene. This CDR3 is 15 amino acids long. The CDR3 coding sequence is TGTGCCAGCAGCAAAAGGTCAGGAGTAAAAGAGACCCAGTACTTC. Translating it yields CASSKRSGVKETQYF.

The CDR3 DNA sequence: TGTGCCAGCAGGGCACCAGGCGACCCACGCGGCTACACCTTC. This sequence encodes CASRAPGDPRGYTF. V and J are TRBV6-5 and TRBJ1-2; D not certain. The germline V gene encodes CDR1 MNHEY and CDR2 SVGAGI. The CDR3 loop spans 14 amino acids. V lost 6 bases and J lost 8, with 19 bases in between.